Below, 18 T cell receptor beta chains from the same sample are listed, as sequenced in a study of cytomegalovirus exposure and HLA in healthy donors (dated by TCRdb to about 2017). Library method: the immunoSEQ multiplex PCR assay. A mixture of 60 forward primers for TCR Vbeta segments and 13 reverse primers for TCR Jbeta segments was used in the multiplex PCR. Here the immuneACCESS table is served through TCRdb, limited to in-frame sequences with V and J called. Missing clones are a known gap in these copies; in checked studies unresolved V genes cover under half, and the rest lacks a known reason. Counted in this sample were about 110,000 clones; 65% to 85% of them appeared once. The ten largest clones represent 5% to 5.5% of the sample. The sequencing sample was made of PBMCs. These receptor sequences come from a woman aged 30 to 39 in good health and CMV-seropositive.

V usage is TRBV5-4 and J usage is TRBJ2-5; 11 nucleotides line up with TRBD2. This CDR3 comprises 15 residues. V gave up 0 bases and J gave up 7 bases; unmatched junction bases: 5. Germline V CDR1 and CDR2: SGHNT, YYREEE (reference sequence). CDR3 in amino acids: CASSLDRLAGGTQYF. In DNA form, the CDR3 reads TGTGCCAGCAGCTTGGATCGTCTAGCGGGGGGGACCCAGTACTTC.

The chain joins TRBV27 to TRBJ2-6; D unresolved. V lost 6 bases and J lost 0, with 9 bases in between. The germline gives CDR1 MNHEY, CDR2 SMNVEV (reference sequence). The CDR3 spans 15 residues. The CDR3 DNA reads TGTGCCAGCAGCCGTCTTAGCTCTGGGGCCAACGTCCTGACTTTC. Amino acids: CASSRLSSGANVLTF.

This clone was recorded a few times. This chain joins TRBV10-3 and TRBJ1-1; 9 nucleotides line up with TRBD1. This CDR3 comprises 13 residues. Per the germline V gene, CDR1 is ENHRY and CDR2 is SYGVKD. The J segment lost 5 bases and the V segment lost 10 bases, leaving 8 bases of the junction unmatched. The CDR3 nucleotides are TGTGCCAGTTTACAGGGGGCAGGGACTGAAGCTTTCTTT. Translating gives CASLQGAGTEAFF.

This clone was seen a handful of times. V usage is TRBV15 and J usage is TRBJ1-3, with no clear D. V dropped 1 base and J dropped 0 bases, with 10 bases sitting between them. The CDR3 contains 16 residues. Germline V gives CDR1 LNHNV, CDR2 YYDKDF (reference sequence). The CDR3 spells CATSRVSSSSGNTIYF. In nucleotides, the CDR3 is TGTGCCACCAGCAGAGTTAGTAGCTCCTCTGGAAACACCATATATTTT.

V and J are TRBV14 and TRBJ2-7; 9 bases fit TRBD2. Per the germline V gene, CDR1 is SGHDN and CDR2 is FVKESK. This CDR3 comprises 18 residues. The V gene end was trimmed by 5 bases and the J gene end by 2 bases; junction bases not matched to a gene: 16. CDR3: CASSSRLSSAGGTYEQYF. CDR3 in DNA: TGTGCCAGCAGCTCTCGACTATCTTCAGCGGGAGGTACCTACGAGCAGTACTTC.

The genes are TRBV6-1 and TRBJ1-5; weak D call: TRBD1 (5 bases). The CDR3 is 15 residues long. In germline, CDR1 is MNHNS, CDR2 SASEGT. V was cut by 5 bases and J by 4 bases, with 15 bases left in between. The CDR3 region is CASSQSRALNQPQHF. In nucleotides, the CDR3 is TGTGCCAGCAGTCAGTCCAGGGCCTTGAATCAGCCCCAGCATTTT.

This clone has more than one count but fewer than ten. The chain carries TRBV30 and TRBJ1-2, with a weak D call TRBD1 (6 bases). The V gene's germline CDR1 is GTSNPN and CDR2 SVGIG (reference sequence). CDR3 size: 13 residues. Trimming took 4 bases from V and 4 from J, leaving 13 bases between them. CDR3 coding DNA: TGTGCCTGGAAGAAAACAGGGTCCTATGGCTACACCTTC. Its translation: CAWKKTGSYGYTF. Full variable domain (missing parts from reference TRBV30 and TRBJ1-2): SQTIHQWPATLVQPVGSPLSLECTVEGTSNPNLYWYRQAAGRGLQLLFYSVGIGQISSEVPQNLSASRPQDRQFILSSKKLLLSDSGFYLCAWKKTGSYGYTFGSGTRLTVV.

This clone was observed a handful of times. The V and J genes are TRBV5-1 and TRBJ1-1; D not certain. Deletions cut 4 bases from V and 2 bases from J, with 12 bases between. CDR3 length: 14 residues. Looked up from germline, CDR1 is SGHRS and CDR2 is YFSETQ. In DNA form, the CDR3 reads TGCGCCAGCAGCGCCGTCCAGATAAACACTGAAGCTTTCTTT. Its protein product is CASSAVQINTEAFF.

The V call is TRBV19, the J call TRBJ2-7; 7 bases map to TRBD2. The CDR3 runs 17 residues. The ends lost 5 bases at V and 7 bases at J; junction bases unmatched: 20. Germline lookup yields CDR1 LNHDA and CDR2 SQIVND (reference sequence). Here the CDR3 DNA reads TGTGCCAGTAGTGAACCGGGACTACTAAGATTGACTAGGGAGCAGTACTTC. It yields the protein CASSEPGLLRLTREQYF.

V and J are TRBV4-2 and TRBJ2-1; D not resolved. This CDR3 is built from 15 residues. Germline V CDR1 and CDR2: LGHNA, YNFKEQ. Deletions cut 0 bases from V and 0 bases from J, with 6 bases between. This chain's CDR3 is CASSQESSSYNEQFF. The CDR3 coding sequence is TGTGCCAGCAGCCAAGAGTCTAGCTCCTACAATGAGCAGTTCTTC.

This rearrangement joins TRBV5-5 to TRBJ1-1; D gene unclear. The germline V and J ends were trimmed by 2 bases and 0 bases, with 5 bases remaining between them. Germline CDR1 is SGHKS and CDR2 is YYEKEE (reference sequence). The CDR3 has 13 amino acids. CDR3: CASSFGLNTEAFF. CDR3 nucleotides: TGTGCCAGCAGCTTCGGGTTGAACACTGAAGCTTTCTTT.

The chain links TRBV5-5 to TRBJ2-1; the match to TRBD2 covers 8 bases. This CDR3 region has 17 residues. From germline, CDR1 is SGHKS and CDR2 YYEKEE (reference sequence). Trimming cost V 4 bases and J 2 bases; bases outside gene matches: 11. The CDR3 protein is CASSLSASGPTYNEQFF. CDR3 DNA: TGTGCCAGCAGCCTATCCGCTAGCGGGCCTACCTACAATGAGCAGTTCTTC.

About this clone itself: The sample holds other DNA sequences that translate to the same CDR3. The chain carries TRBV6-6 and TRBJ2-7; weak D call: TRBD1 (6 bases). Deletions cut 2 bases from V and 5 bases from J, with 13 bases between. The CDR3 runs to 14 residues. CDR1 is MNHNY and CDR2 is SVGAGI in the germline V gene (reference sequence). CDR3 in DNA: TGTGCCAGCAGTTACAACACAGGGCCGGACGAGCAGTACTTC. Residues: CASSYNTGPDEQYF.

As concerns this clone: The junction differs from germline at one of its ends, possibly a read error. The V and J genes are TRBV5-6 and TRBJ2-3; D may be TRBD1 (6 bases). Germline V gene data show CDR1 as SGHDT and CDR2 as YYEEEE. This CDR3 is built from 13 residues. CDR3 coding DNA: TGTGCCAGCAGCTTGTTGGCGACAGGTACGCAGTATTTT. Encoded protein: CASSLLATGTQYF.

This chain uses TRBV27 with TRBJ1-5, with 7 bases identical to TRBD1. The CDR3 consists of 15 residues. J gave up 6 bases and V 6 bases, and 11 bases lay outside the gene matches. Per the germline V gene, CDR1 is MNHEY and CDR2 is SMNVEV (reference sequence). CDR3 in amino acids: CASRSEQGSSQPQHF. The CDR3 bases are TGTGCCAGCAGATCGGAACAGGGGTCAAGTCAGCCCCAGCATTTT.

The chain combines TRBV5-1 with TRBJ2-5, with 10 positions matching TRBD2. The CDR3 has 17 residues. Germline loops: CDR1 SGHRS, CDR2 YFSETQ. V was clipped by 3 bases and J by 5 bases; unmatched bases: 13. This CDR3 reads CASSSSSGGARGETQYF. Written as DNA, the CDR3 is TGCGCCAGCAGCTCTTCCAGCGGGGGGGCCAGGGGGGAGACCCAGTACTTC.

CDR3 region: CASTNPAGETQYF. The CDR3 region has the DNA TGTGCCAGCACCAACCCGGCCGGGGAGACCCAGTACTTC. The rearrangement uses TRBV11-1 and TRBJ2-5, with no clear D. The CDR3 is made up of 13 amino acids. The germline V and J ends were trimmed by 7 bases and 5 bases, with 14 bases remaining between them. Germline CDR1 is SGHAT and CDR2 is FQDESV (reference sequence). The variable domain in full, completed from reference TRBV11-1 and TRBJ2-5, reads EAEVAQSPRYKITEKSQAVAFWCDPISGHATLYWYRQILGQGPELLVQFQDESVVDDSQLPKDRFSAERLKGVDSTLKIQPAELGDSAMYLCASTNPAGETQYFGPGTRLLVL.

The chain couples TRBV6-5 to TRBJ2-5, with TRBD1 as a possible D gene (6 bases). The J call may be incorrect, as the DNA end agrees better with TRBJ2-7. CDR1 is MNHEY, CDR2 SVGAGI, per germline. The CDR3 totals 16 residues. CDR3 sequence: CASSYSFRTDFYEQYF. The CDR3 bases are TGTGCCAGCAGTTACTCGTTTCGGACAGATTTCTACGAGCAGTACTTC.